This entry concerns a single T cell receptor (beta chain). Its antigen remains unidentified. A much larger clone differs by one base, so this may be a read error. The TCR beta CDR3 regions underwent amplification from RNA transcripts. Second-round multiplex PCR came after a first-round RT-PCR that employed HTBI primers. TCRdb redid the calling of the multiplex PCR reads with MiXCR, one entry per CDR3 protein. The sample shows 650,000 to 900,000 distinct CDR3 sequences, approximately 40% of them seen only once. The CDR3 covers 14 residues. Germline V lookup: CDR1 SGDLS, CDR2 YYNGEE. This sample stems from a study of Graves' ophthalmopathy and Graves' hyperthyroidism. Study-wide context: Pretreatment peripheral blood was obtained at initial diagnosis. Study outcomes and limitations: Blood also contained most of the expanded thyroid clonotypes above 0.001 frequency. Ophthalmopathy could be told apart from stable hyperthyroidism by a 13-signature model (about 89% sensitivity, roughly 80% specificity).

PBMCs were density-gradient isolated from about 9.6 ml fresh blood. The clonotype was recovered from an adult man with Graves' ophthalmopathy. The specimen sequenced was peripheral blood. The V gene is TRBV9, the J gene TRBJ1-6; D unclear. CDR3 coding DNA: TGTGCCAGCAGCGTAGATCAGTTTTATTCACCCTTCCACTTT. This codes for CASSVDQFYSPFHF.